The text below deals with one TCR beta chain. What it binds is unknown. Germline lookup yields CDR1 LNHDA and CDR2 SQIVND (reference sequence). The V and J ends lost 5 bases and 8 bases, in that order; junction bases with no gene match: 8. The CDR3 loop spans 14 amino acids. The data were taken from a study of cytomegalovirus exposure and HLA in healthy donors. General observations from the study: Of the V segments, some could not be distinguished, including TRBV6-2 and TRBV6-3, and were excluded. As a later analysis revealed, the rate of TCR association differed by HLA locus, with DRB1 most and HLA-C fewest.

Both 60 Vbeta primers and 13 Jbeta primers went into the PCR. Produced via immunoSEQ multiplex PCR; TCRdb's table is partial and in-frame only. The sample records approximately 180,000 clones, under 80% being singletons. V is TRBV19 and J is TRBJ2-1, with TRBD1 identical over 8 bases. The sequenced sample was PBMCs. This TCR came from a human donor in good health. The CDR3 nucleotides read TGTGCCAGTAGTGCCCGACAGGGGTGGGATGAGCAGTTCTTC. Amino acids: CASSARQGWDEQFF.